Listed below are T cell receptor beta chains from one sample, sequenced in a study of blood T cell repertoires in COVID-19. This table comes from immunoSEQ multiplex PCR, and its TCRdb copy is limited to in-frame clones, with some not included. The table records over 80,000 clones, around 83% of them present only once. The sequenced material came from peripheral blood. These receptor sequences come from a woman between 55 and 75 years old with acute or convalescent COVID-19. The CDR3 runs from the conserved cysteine through the conserved F or W. The D gene is left open where the match is weak. Clone size, where shown, is once, few, many, or a class for clones that have expanded.

TRBJ1-1 | few | TRBV19 | . | CASSIVMNTEAFF | TGTGCCAGTAGTATTGTTATGAACACTGAAGCTTTCTTT
TRBJ2-2 | once | TRBV7-9 | . | CASSLVAGSGELFF | TGTGCCAGCAGCTTAGTGGCGGGGTCCGGGGAGCTGTTTTTT
TRBJ1-6 | . | TRBV27 | TRBD1 | CASSWGDRGNSPLHF | TGTGCCAGCAGTTGGGGGGACAGGGGGAATTCACCCCTCCACTTT
TRBJ1-2 | . | TRBV28 | . | CASSVPGANYGYTF | TGTGCCAGCAGTGTACCTGGAGCTAACTATGGCTACACCTTC
TRBJ1-3 | . | TRBV19 | . | CASSTPAGVGNTIYF | TGTGCCAGTAGTACGCCAGCCGGGGTCGGAAACACCATATATTTT
TRBJ1-5 | . | TRBV2 | TRBD1 | CASSEIGDSVSNQPQHF | TGTGCCAGCAGTGAAATAGGGGACAGTGTTAGCAATCAGCCCCAGCATTTT
TRBJ2-7 | . | TRBV6-5 | . | CASSRTQQGYEQYF | TGTGCCAGCAGCAGAACACAACAGGGTTACGAGCAGTACTTC
TRBJ2-7 | . | TRBV13 | TRBD2 | CASSNRLPGLAGENEQYF | TGTGCCAGCAGCAACCGCCTGCCGGGACTAGCGGGAGAGAACGAGCAGTACTTC
TRBJ2-7 | . | TRBV7-2 | . | CASSRDKSSYEQYF | TGTGCCAGCAGCCGGGACAAGAGCTCCTACGAGCAGTACTTC
TRBJ2-1 | . | TRBV7-2 | . | CASSLVMGVEQFF | TGTGCCAGCAGCTTAGTTATGGGAGTGGAGCAGTTCTTC
TRBJ1-3 | . | TRBV7-6 | TRBD1 | CASSLSGTGSGNTIYF | TGTGCCAGCAGCTTATCGGGGACAGGGAGTGGAAACACCATATATTTT
TRBJ2-5 | . | TRBV18 | TRBD2 | CASTPGLAQETQYF | TGTGCCAGCACACCGGGACTAGCGCAAGAGACCCAGTACTTC
TRBJ2-7 | . | TRBV7-2 | . | CASSRQVLEQYF | TGTGCCAGCAGCCGCCAGGTGCTCGAGCAGTACTTC
TRBJ2-7 | . | TRBV9 | . | CASSVGWRGSNEQYF | TGTGCCAGCAGCGTAGGTTGGAGGGGAAGCAACGAGCAGTACTTC
TRBJ1-5 | . | TRBV5-6 | . | CASSLDRGDGPQHF | TGTGCCAGCAGCTTGGATCGGGGGGACGGGCCCCAGCATTTT
TRBJ1-2 | . | TRBV7-9 | . | CASSLRLNYGYTF | TGTGCCAGCAGCTTACGACTTAACTATGGCTACACCTTC
TRBJ2-3 | . | TRBV5-4 | TRBD2 | CASSKAGDLTDTQYF | TGTGCCAGCAGCAAGGCGGGGGACCTCACAGATACGCAGTATTTT
TRBJ1-2 | . | TRBV5-4 | TRBD1 | CASSPEGQFPYGYTF | TGTGCCAGCAGCCCCGAGGGACAGTTTCCCTATGGCTACACCTTC
TRBJ2-1 | . | TRBV24-1 | TRBD2 | CATSDLRGGGTYNEQFF | TGTGCCACCAGTGATTTGCGTGGGGGGGGTACCTACAATGAGCAGTTCTTC
TRBJ2-2 | . | TRBV9 | . | CASSPGHGELFF | TGTGCCAGCAGCCCAGGTCACGGGGAGCTGTTTTTT
TRBJ2-2 | . | TRBV29-1 | TRBD1 | CSGRRQGAGELFF | TGCAGCGGGAGAAGACAGGGGGCGGGGGAGCTGTTTTTT
TRBJ1-3 | . | TRBV10-3 | TRBD1 | CAIRAGGQGSGNTIYF | TGTGCCATCAGGGCCGGGGGACAGGGCTCTGGAAACACCATATATTTT